Detailed here is one TCR beta chain. This CDR3 spans 14 amino acids. V was clipped by 1 base and J by 6 bases; unmatched bases: 5. Germline assignment: CDR1 SGHRS and CDR2 YFSETQ. This sample stems from a study of blood T cell repertoires in COVID-19. Assay: immunoSEQ multiplex PCR; the TCRdb copy retains only in-frame clones and omits some. The sample carries 40,000 to 50,000 clones, roughly 73% recorded once. The material sequenced was peripheral blood. The rearrangement links TRBV5-1 to TRBJ1-2, with 8 bases aligning to TRBD1. The receptor was derived from a woman in her sixties or seventies with acute or convalescent COVID-19. The CDR3 region has the DNA TGCGCCAGCAGCTTGTTTACAGGGGGGGATGGCTACACCTTC. Its translation is CASSLFTGGDGYTF.